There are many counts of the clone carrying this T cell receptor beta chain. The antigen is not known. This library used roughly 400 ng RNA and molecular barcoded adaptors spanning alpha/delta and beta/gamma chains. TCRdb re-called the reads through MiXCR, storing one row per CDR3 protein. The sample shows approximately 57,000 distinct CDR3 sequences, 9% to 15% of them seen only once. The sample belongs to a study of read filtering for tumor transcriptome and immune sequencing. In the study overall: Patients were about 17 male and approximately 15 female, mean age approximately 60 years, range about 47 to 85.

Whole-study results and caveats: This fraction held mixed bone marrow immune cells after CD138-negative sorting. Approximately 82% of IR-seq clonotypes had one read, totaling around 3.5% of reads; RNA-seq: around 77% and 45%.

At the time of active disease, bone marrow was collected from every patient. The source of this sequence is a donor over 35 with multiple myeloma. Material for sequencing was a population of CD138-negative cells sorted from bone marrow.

CDR3 DNA: TGCGCCAGCAGCTTGGGTGGCGGGGGGGCCCATGAGCAGTTCTTC. The encoded protein is CASSLGGGGAHEQFF. This chain uses TRBV5-1 with TRBJ2-1, with TRBD2 matching 9 bases. V was clipped by 0 bases and J by 8 bases; unmatched bases: 6. Germline CDR1 SGHRS, CDR2 YFSETQ. CDR3 length: 15 residues.